This TCR beta chain is from a study of patients and donors after allogeneic stem cell transplantation. One entry per CDR3 protein, called by TCRdb with MiXCR from the RT-PCR reads. The data show fewer than 250,000 distinct CDR3 sequences, 12% to 15% seen once. There are a few counts of this clonotype. The sample consisted of blood, either unsorted or a sorted T cell fraction (not recorded which). The source is a human donor who was either an allogeneic HSCT recipient or a stem cell or donor lymphocyte infusion donor (not recorded which). It is not recorded whose cells these are; they may come from a transplant donor.

CDR3 coding DNA: TGTGCCAGCAGTCCCGAACAGGGCCGTTACTCTGGAAACACCATATATTTT. Residues: CASSPEQGRYSGNTIYF. V gene TRBV12-3 or TRBV12-4 combines with J gene TRBJ1-3; TRBD1 is a possible D gene (6 bases). Deletions cut 5 bases from V and 0 bases from J, with 17 bases between. The CDR3 has 17 amino acids.